Sequencing of this TCR beta chain was carried out in a study of Ad26.COV2.S vaccination and SARS-CoV-2 variants. Study-wide context: Of the COV1001 trial arms, the Ad26.COV2.S arm included the donor.

Study observations and caveats: After vaccination, substantial breadth of spike-specific CD8+ and CD4+ responses was reported.

Stated treatment: approximately 18 received Ad26.COV2.S at low or high dose, single or two shots; a few received placebo; per-sample allocation not given. The investigators took samples on day 63 after the first vaccine or placebo injection. Repertoires were generated with immunoSEQ multiplex PCR, while TCRdb's copy carries only in-frame clones and drops some. The sample lists about 440,000 clones, around 88% occurring once. As for this clone: Its target is unknown.

This specimen was peripheral blood, taken in a trial of Ad26.COV2.S vaccine versus placebo. The receptor was derived from a person between 18 and 59 years old who received the Ad26.COV2.S COVID-19 vaccine or a placebo.

As DNA, the CDR3 is TGTGCCAGCAGCTTGGTTGGGGGCCCCCTTAAGGAAAAACTGTTTTTT. Translation gives CASSLVGGPLKEKLFF. The V call is TRBV5-6, the J call TRBJ1-4; D is possibly TRBD1 (6 bases). The CDR3 is made up of 16 amino acids. Germline CDR1 and CDR2: SGHDT and YYEEEE. Trimming removed 0 bases from V and 8 bases from J, with 17 bases in between.